This is a list of T cell receptor beta chains from one sample in a study of shared clonotypes between healthy human individuals. TCRdb keeps only in-frame clones here, not all; method: immunoSEQ multiplex PCR. The repertoire holds 2 million to 2.5 million clones, with around 93% as singletons. The sequenced sample consisted of naive CD4+ T cells from PBMCs. All receptors derive from a man between 18 and 29 years old in good health. Some clones in this sample may be carry-over from other donors' samples. CDR3s include the opening cysteine and the closing phenylalanine or tryptophan. The order of the fields is D gene, V gene, J gene, clone size, CDR3 DNA, CDR3 protein. The D gene is left open where the match is weak. Rows may omit the clone size; those that give it use once, few, many or a size class.

D gene: TRBD2; V gene: TRBV2; J gene: TRBJ2-1; clone size: .; CDR3 DNA: TGTGCCAGCCAAAAGGGGCTAGCGGGCGTCTACAATGAGCAGTTCTTC; CDR3 protein: CASQKGLAGVYNEQFF
D gene: .; V gene: TRBV19; J gene: TRBJ1-2; clone size: .; CDR3 DNA: TGTGCCAGTAGTATATCCCCTAACTATGGCTACACCTTC; CDR3 protein: CASSISPNYGYTF
D gene: TRBD2; V gene: TRBV11-2; J gene: TRBJ2-3; clone size: once; CDR3 DNA: TGTGCCAGCAGCTTAGATAGCGGGAGGGGGGATACGCAGTATTTT; CDR3 protein: CASSLDSGRGDTQYF
D gene: .; V gene: TRBV18; J gene: TRBJ2-4; clone size: .; CDR3 DNA: TGTGCCAGCTCACCCTCTGGCGGTACCAAAAACATTCAGTACTTC; CDR3 protein: CASSPSGGTKNIQYF
D gene: TRBD2; V gene: TRBV9; J gene: TRBJ2-5; clone size: .; CDR3 DNA: TGTGCCAGCAGCCCCGGGGGGGTAGCGGGACCGTATGAGACCCAGTACTTC; CDR3 protein: CASSPGGVAGPYETQYF
D gene: .; V gene: TRBV18; J gene: TRBJ1-1; clone size: .; CDR3 DNA: TGTGCCAGCTCACCACTCAACAGCGTGAACACTGAAGCTTTCTTT; CDR3 protein: CASSPLNSVNTEAFF
D gene: TRBD1; V gene: TRBV5-4; J gene: TRBJ1-2; clone size: .; CDR3 DNA: TGTGCCAGCAGCTTGGCCGGCAGGGGGGATGGCTACACCTTC; CDR3 protein: CASSLAGRGDGYTF
D gene: .; V gene: TRBV4-1; J gene: TRBJ1-4; clone size: few; CDR3 DNA: TGCGCCAGCAGCCAAGGACAAGGAGAAAAACTGTTTTTT; CDR3 protein: CASSQGQGEKLFF
D gene: .; V gene: TRBV7-3; J gene: TRBJ2-6; clone size: .; CDR3 DNA: TGTGCCAGCAGCTCCCCCTCAGGGGCCGACTCGACCCCCACTGGGGCCAACGTCCTGACTTTC; CDR3 protein: CASSSPSGADSTPTGANVLTF
D gene: .; V gene: TRBV29-1; J gene: TRBJ2-3; clone size: .; CDR3 DNA: TGCAGCGTAGACGAGGGAGCAGATACGCAGTATTTT; CDR3 protein: CSVDEGADTQYF
D gene: TRBD1; V gene: TRBV5-4; J gene: TRBJ2-1; clone size: .; CDR3 DNA: TGTGCCAGCAGCGGGACAGGGGGTCCCTACAATGAGCAGTTCTTC; CDR3 protein: CASSGTGGPYNEQFF
D gene: TRBD2; V gene: TRBV18; J gene: TRBJ2-2; clone size: .; CDR3 DNA: TGTGCCAGCTCATCCGGGAGGACCGGGGAGCTGTTTTTT; CDR3 protein: CASSSGRTGELFF
D gene: .; V gene: TRBV30; J gene: TRBJ1-3; clone size: .; CDR3 DNA: TGTGCCTTTCAGCCCGCAGGGCCTGGGAACACCATATATTTT; CDR3 protein: CAFQPAGPGNTIYF
D gene: TRBD1; V gene: TRBV30; J gene: TRBJ2-7; clone size: .; CDR3 DNA: TGTGCCTCCACAAGACAGGGTTCCTACGAGCAGTACTTC; CDR3 protein: CASTRQGSYEQYF
D gene: TRBD1; V gene: TRBV7-7; J gene: TRBJ2-3; clone size: .; CDR3 DNA: TGTGCCAGCAGCTCAGGGGGATGGACAGATACGCAGTATTTT; CDR3 protein: CASSSGGWTDTQYF
D gene: .; V gene: TRBV19; J gene: TRBJ1-5; clone size: .; CDR3 DNA: TGTGCCAGTAGTCCCCGCCCCTGGGGGAATCAGCCCCAGCATTTT; CDR3 protein: CASSPRPWGNQPQHF
D gene: .; V gene: TRBV7-2; J gene: TRBJ2-3; clone size: .; CDR3 DNA: TGTGCCAGCAGCCAACAGAGAGATACGCAGTATTTT; CDR3 protein: CASSQQRDTQYF
D gene: .; V gene: TRBV5-3; J gene: TRBJ1-2; clone size: .; CDR3 DNA: TGTGCCAGAAGCTTGGGTTTTGTCAGGGCCAGGGATGGCTACACCTTC; CDR3 protein: CARSLGFVRARDGYTF
D gene: .; V gene: TRBV6-6; J gene: TRBJ2-3; clone size: .; CDR3 DNA: TGTGCCAGCAGAATCGACCTAGGTACGCAGTATTTT; CDR3 protein: CASRIDLGTQYF
D gene: .; V gene: TRBV28; J gene: TRBJ1-5; clone size: once; CDR3 DNA: TGTGCCAGCAGTAACCCGGGAGGGGCGTTTCGACAACCCCAGCATTTT; CDR3 protein: CASSNPGGAFRQPQHF
D gene: .; V gene: TRBV11-2; J gene: TRBJ1-3; clone size: .; CDR3 DNA: TGTGCCAGCAGCCCGTCTGGAAACACCATATATTTT; CDR3 protein: CASSPSGNTIYF
D gene: .; V gene: TRBV10-3; J gene: TRBJ2-3; clone size: .; CDR3 DNA: TGTGCCATCAGTGAGTCGGCGGGCACAGATACGCAGTATTTT; CDR3 protein: CAISESAGTDTQYF
D gene: .; V gene: TRBV30; J gene: TRBJ1-1; clone size: .; CDR3 DNA: TGTGCCTTCGGGACTTTGAACACTGAAGCTTTCTTT; CDR3 protein: CAFGTLNTEAFF
D gene: .; V gene: TRBV20-1; J gene: TRBJ1-1; clone size: .; CDR3 DNA: TGCAGTGCCACGGGACGTTTCTTT; CDR3 protein: CSATGRFF
D gene: TRBD1; V gene: TRBV29-1; J gene: TRBJ2-7; clone size: once; CDR3 DNA: TGCAGCGTTCTGTCGACAGGGTCCCCCTACGAGCAGTACTTC; CDR3 protein: CSVLSTGSPYEQYF
D gene: .; V gene: TRBV4-1; J gene: TRBJ2-7; clone size: .; CDR3 DNA: TGCGCCAGCAGCCAACCGGCCGGGGGGCCCGATTACGAGCAGTACTTC; CDR3 protein: CASSQPAGGPDYEQYF
D gene: TRBD1; V gene: TRBV5-1; J gene: TRBJ2-7; clone size: .; CDR3 DNA: TGCGCCAGCAGCCCCCGACAGGGGGCGGGGCAGTACTTC; CDR3 protein: CASSPRQGAGQYF
D gene: .; V gene: TRBV10-3; J gene: TRBJ2-1; clone size: .; CDR3 DNA: TGTGCCATCAGTGAGCATCTGGACTCCTACAATGAGCAGTTCTTC; CDR3 protein: CAISEHLDSYNEQFF
D gene: .; V gene: TRBV5-1; J gene: TRBJ2-5; clone size: once; CDR3 DNA: TGCGCCAGCAGCTCCGGACAGTTCGGGTATCAAGAGACCCAGTACTTC; CDR3 protein: CASSSGQFGYQETQYF
D gene: TRBD1; V gene: TRBV25-1; J gene: TRBJ2-2; clone size: .; CDR3 DNA: TGTGCCAGCAGCACCGCGGGGACAGGGAGAACCGGGGAGCTGTTTTTT; CDR3 protein: CASSTAGTGRTGELFF
D gene: TRBD1; V gene: TRBV2; J gene: TRBJ1-5; clone size: .; CDR3 DNA: TGTGCCAGCAGTCCACAGGGGCTTGGCAATCAGCCCCAGCATTTT; CDR3 protein: CASSPQGLGNQPQHF
D gene: TRBD1; V gene: TRBV28; J gene: TRBJ2-7; clone size: .; CDR3 DNA: TGTGCCAGCAGTCCCGCCAGGGGGCATTCGTCCGAGCAGTACTTC; CDR3 protein: CASSPARGHSSEQYF
D gene: .; V gene: TRBV28; J gene: TRBJ2-3; clone size: .; CDR3 DNA: TGTGCCAGCACCAAGGGCACCTCCTACACAGATACGCAGTATTTT; CDR3 protein: CASTKGTSYTDTQYF
D gene: TRBD1; V gene: TRBV6-1; J gene: TRBJ1-4; clone size: .; CDR3 DNA: TGTGCCAGCAAGGGACAGGGGGCAGCTAATGAAAAACTGTTTTTT; CDR3 protein: CASKGQGAANEKLFF
D gene: .; V gene: TRBV5-6; J gene: TRBJ1-1; clone size: .; CDR3 DNA: TGTGCCAGCAGCTTGGGGCCCGGGGGGCCGGTAGAAGCTTTCTTT; CDR3 protein: CASSLGPGGPVEAFF
D gene: .; V gene: TRBV28; J gene: TRBJ1-5; clone size: .; CDR3 DNA: TGTGCCAGCAGTCGGCCAGATCAGCCCCAGCATTTT; CDR3 protein: CASSRPDQPQHF
D gene: TRBD1; V gene: TRBV10-2; J gene: TRBJ1-5; clone size: .; CDR3 DNA: TGCGCCAGCAGTTCGACAGGGTCCCTCAATCAGCCCCAGCATTTT; CDR3 protein: CASSSTGSLNQPQHF
D gene: TRBD2; V gene: TRBV7-9; J gene: TRBJ2-2; clone size: .; CDR3 DNA: TGTGCCAGCAGCTTAGGTAGTGGCGGGAGTGGAACCGGGGAGCTGTTTTTT; CDR3 protein: CASSLGSGGSGTGELFF
D gene: .; V gene: TRBV5-1; J gene: TRBJ2-5; clone size: .; CDR3 DNA: TGCGCCAGCAGCTTGGAAGGGGCAGAGACCCAGTACTTC; CDR3 protein: CASSLEGAETQYF
D gene: TRBD1; V gene: TRBV7-9; J gene: TRBJ2-6; clone size: .; CDR3 DNA: TGTGCCAGCAGCAGGGACAGGGCCCATTCTGGGGCCAACGTCCTGACTTTC; CDR3 protein: CASSRDRAHSGANVLTF
D gene: TRBD2; V gene: TRBV28; J gene: TRBJ2-2; clone size: .; CDR3 DNA: TGTGCCAGCAGGGGGGGACTAGCGGGCGCCGGGGAGCTGTTTTTT; CDR3 protein: CASRGGLAGAGELFF
D gene: .; V gene: TRBV5-6; J gene: TRBJ2-5; clone size: .; CDR3 DNA: TGTGCCAGCAGCTCCCAAGGGAATGGTGGCGAGACCCAGTACTTC; CDR3 protein: CASSSQGNGGETQYF
D gene: .; V gene: TRBV7-9; J gene: TRBJ2-1; clone size: .; CDR3 DNA: TGTGCCAGCAGCCCGCCACAGGGGAGGAATGAGCAGTTCTTC; CDR3 protein: CASSPPQGRNEQFF
D gene: .; V gene: TRBV2; J gene: TRBJ1-3; clone size: .; CDR3 DNA: TGTGCCAGCACTCGAGGGGTAGTCTCTGGAAACACCATATATTTT; CDR3 protein: CASTRGVVSGNTIYF
D gene: .; V gene: TRBV6-5; J gene: TRBJ2-1; clone size: .; CDR3 DNA: TGTGCCAGCAGAGCTTCAGTGGGGGTGGATGCGGGGTTCCTCTTC; CDR3 protein: CASRASVGVDAGFLF
D gene: .; V gene: TRBV5-1; J gene: TRBJ2-7; clone size: .; CDR3 DNA: TGCGCCAGCAGCCTACAACAGGGAACCTACGAGCAGTACTTC; CDR3 protein: CASSLQQGTYEQYF
D gene: .; V gene: TRBV5-1; J gene: TRBJ2-7; clone size: .; CDR3 DNA: TGCGCCAGCAGCGTGGGTTTCGGGGTTTACGAGCAGTACTTC; CDR3 protein: CASSVGFGVYEQYF